Below are 13 T cell receptor beta chains sequenced from a single sample in a study of blood T cell repertoires in COVID-19. Data came from immunoSEQ multiplex PCR; TCRdb stores just in-frame clones and leaves some out. This table holds 250,000 or so clones, 83% found once. The sequencing sample was made of PBMCs or T cells enriched from blood (not recorded which). These TCRs come from a woman aged 40 to 50 who had been exposed to COVID-19.

This rearrangement joins TRBV2 to TRBJ1-3; D is perhaps TRBD1 (5 bases). The CDR3 contains 11 residues. The germline V and J ends were trimmed by 6 bases and 11 bases, with 11 bases remaining between them. The germline V gene has CDR1 SNHLY and CDR2 FYNNEI. The CDR3 region is CASRSGMAIYF. The CDR3 DNA follows: TGTGCCAGCAGATCAGGGATGGCCATATATTTT.

This chain connects TRBV28 to TRBJ1-2; D is ambiguous. This CDR3 has 14 amino acids. Germline V gives CDR1 MDHEN, CDR2 SYDVKM. V was trimmed by 4 bases and J by 3 bases, leaving 12 bases between them. The CDR3 sequence is CASSSPDKDYGYTF. In DNA form, the CDR3 reads TGTGCCAGCAGTTCCCCCGACAAGGACTATGGCTACACCTTC.

The genes are TRBV24-1 and TRBJ2-3; 10 nucleotides align to TRBD2. The CDR3 covers 17 residues. The V gene's germline CDR1 is KGHDR and CDR2 SFDVKD. V dropped 2 bases and J dropped 6; count of bases not matched to a gene: 10. The CDR3 sequence: CATSDSSSGGLWDTQYF. In DNA form, the CDR3 reads TGTGCCACCAGTGATTCTTCTAGCGGGGGCTTATGGGATACGCAGTATTTT.

The rearrangement uses TRBV10-2 and TRBJ1-2; 8 bases are shared with TRBD1. Per germline, CDR1 WSHSY and CDR2 SAAADI. This CDR3 has 14 amino acids. Trimming cost V 0 bases and J 8 bases; bases outside gene matches: 5. For the CDR3, the DNA is TGCGCCAGCAGTGAGTCGGACAGGGTCGGCGGCTACACCTTC. It encodes CASSESDRVGGYTF.

The chain recombines TRBV10-3 with TRBJ2-1; 7 positions match TRBD2. Per the germline V gene, CDR1 is ENHRY and CDR2 is SYGVKD. CDR3 length: 15 amino acids. With 10 bases clipped from V and 8 bases from J, the junction kept 17 bases outside the gene matches. The CDR3: CATEGGGVVSDEQFF. As DNA, the CDR3 is TGTGCCACCGAGGGTGGGGGGGTAGTGAGCGATGAGCAGTTCTTC.

The V call is TRBV6-5, the J call TRBJ1-1; D gene uncertain. The CDR3 totals 13 residues. The germline V gene has CDR1 MNHEY and CDR2 SVGAGI. The V end was cut by 5 bases, the J end by 5 bases, with 12 bases between. This CDR3 reads CASSRAGRTEAFF. For the CDR3, the DNA is TGTGCCAGCAGTCGGGCGGGCCGTACTGAAGCTTTCTTT.

V usage is TRBV7-9 and J usage is TRBJ2-5; D not resolved. In germline, CDR1 is SEHNR, CDR2 FQNEAQ (reference sequence). The length of the CDR3 is 12 residues. Trimming took 2 bases from V and 5 from J, leaving 6 bases between them. CDR3 in amino acids: CASSLFEETQYF. The CDR3 region has the DNA TGTGCCAGCAGCTTATTTGAGGAGACCCAGTACTTC.

This clone was seen a handful of times. The rearrangement links TRBV5-1 to TRBJ2-7; 11 bases line up with TRBD1. Losses at the gene ends were 5 bases for V and 7 bases for J; bases not matched to a gene: 5. This CDR3 contains 13 residues. CDR1 and CDR2 (germline): SGHRS, YFSETQ. CDR3 DNA sequence: TGCGCCAGCAGAGAGGGACAGGGGGTGGAGCAGTACTTC. Translation: CASREGQGVEQYF.

This chain connects TRBV9 to TRBJ2-3; 13 bases map to TRBD2. CDR1 is SGDLS, CDR2 YYNGEE, per germline. V was pared by 4 bases and J by 1 base, with 3 bases of the junction left unmatched. This CDR3 region has 16 residues. This CDR3 reads CASSPLAGGRTDTQYF. The CDR3 DNA sequence: TGTGCCAGCAGCCCACTAGCGGGGGGGCGCACAGATACGCAGTATTTT.

The chain links TRBV6-5 to TRBJ2-1, with TRBD2 as a possible D gene (5 bases). Trimming cost V 7 bases and J 3 bases, with 10 bases left between them. Germline CDR1 is MNHEY and CDR2 is SVGAGI. This CDR3 has 13 amino acids. CDR3: CASTRGVYNEQFF. DNA of the CDR3: TGTGCCAGCACCCGGGGTGTCTACAATGAGCAGTTCTTC.

This clone was counted at least ten times. The chain carries TRBV10-3 and TRBJ2-5; 7 nucleotides line up with TRBD2. This CDR3 is built from 13 residues. The J segment lost 2 bases and the V segment lost 6 bases, leaving 3 bases of the junction unmatched. CDR1 is ENHRY and CDR2 is SYGVKD in the germline V gene. The CDR3 DNA is TGTGCCATCAGGGCGGGGGAACAAGAGACCCAGTACTTC. It encodes CAIRAGEQETQYF.

This clone was seen only a few times. The chain is built from TRBV7-2 and TRBJ2-3; 10 bases match TRBD2. V was pared by 2 bases and J by 3 bases, with 8 bases of the junction left unmatched. The CDR3 covers 17 residues. The germline V gene encodes CDR1 SGHTA and CDR2 FQGNSA. The chain's CDR3 is CASSLSIAGGSTDTQYF. CDR3 bases: TGTGCCAGCAGCTTATCCATAGCGGGGGGATCTACAGATACGCAGTATTTT.

The gene calls are TRBV9 and TRBJ2-2, with D possibly TRBD2 on 5 matching bases. Trimming cost V 0 bases and J 0 bases, with 12 bases left between them. The CDR3 runs to 17 residues. Per germline, CDR1 SGDLS and CDR2 YYNGEE. The CDR3 DNA reads as TGTGCCAGCAGCGTAGTGGGAGTTATCGCGAACACCGGGGAGCTGTTTTTT. This sequence encodes CASSVVGVIANTGELFF. Filled out from reference TRBV9 and TRBJ2-2, the complete variable domain reads DSGVTQTPKHLITATGQRVTLRCSPRSGDLSVYWYQQSLDQGLQFLIQYYNGEERAKGNILERFSAQQFPDLHSELNLSSLELGDSALYFCASSVVGVIANTGELFFGEGSRLTVL.